This T cell receptor (beta chain) was found in a study of T-cell reconstitution after alpha-beta-depleted transplantation in children. General study results and limits: There were reportedly several hundred expanded graft clones from which alpha-beta T cells came about two months after transplant. Diversity and T-cell counts at one year after transplant derived mostly from new T cells.

Unique molecular identifiers tagged the TCRbeta library. TCRdb ran MiXCR on the PCR reads and lists one entry per CDR3 protein. The table shows hundreds of thousands of distinct CDR3 sequences, with around 15% occurring only once. Comments on this clonotype: Its antigen is currently unknown.

Germline loops: CDR1 MNHEY, CDR2 SVGEGT. Unmatched junction bases numbered 12, after V lost 2 bases and J lost 5 bases. The CDR3 length is 17 residues. The sequencing used PBMCs, mostly from graft donor cells, collected 360 days after TCRalphabeta/CD19-depleted stem cell transplant. This rearrangement joins TRBV6-2 or TRBV6-3 to TRBJ2-5; TRBD2 matches at 9 bases. The source is a boy in the first two years of life who had a stem cell transplant for Wiskott-Aldrich syndrome, so the T cells may come from the graft donor. CDR3 in DNA: TGTGCCAGCAGTTACGGGTCGGGCCCGGCGGGGGGGGAGACCCAGTACTTC. Translating it yields CASSYGSGPAGGETQYF.